This T cell receptor beta chain is drawn from a study of graft-versus-host responses after intestinal transplantation. The wider study: As for transplant type, recipients had multivisceral, liver-intestinal, or isolated intestinal grafts. Every one of the recipients received anti-thymocyte globulin induction and afterwards took tacrolimus and steroids for roughly three years.

Intraepithelial and lamina propria lymphocytes were released after the graft tissue was processed. Sequenced by immunoSEQ multiplex PCR; TCRdb stores in-frame clones only, minus some. This table has about 22,000 clones, around 78% appearing once. This TCR was recovered from a human patient who received an intestinal transplant, so some T cells may come from the graft donor. The specimen comprised ileum tissue, sampled 12 days after intestinal transplant.

CDR3 amino acids: CASSLGPGRHETQYF. The CDR3 DNA is TGTGCCAGCAGCTTAGGGCCAGGGCGGCACGAGACCCAGTACTTC. J is TRBJ2-5 and V is TRBV11-3; maybe TRBD1 (5 bases). Between the trimmed V and J ends, which lost 1 base and 5 bases, there was a span of 14 bases. The CDR3 runs to 15 residues. In germline, CDR1 is SGHNT, CDR2 YENEEA.